This TCR beta chain was found in a study of patients and donors after allogeneic stem cell transplantation (dated by TCRdb to 2018 to 2021). The method was RT-PCR. The instrument given in TCRdb is NextSeq 550. TCRdb redid the processing of the public reads, applying fastp at Q25 and MiXCR, and retained in-frame beta chains. Records with the same CDR3 protein are collapsed into one entry carrying the most frequent genes and DNA. The sample yields about 110,000 distinct CDR3 sequences; around 35% were counted once. The ten largest make up about 27% of the sample. Worth noting for this clonotype: No cognate antigen has been identified for it. No much larger clonotype is one base removed from it; base qualities were not supplied.

The CDR3 spans 15 residues, from the cysteine through the phenylalanine. Kept here is only the CDR3 DNA, which spans 45 bases and is read in frame from base 1. The germline V gene sets CDR1 to SQVTM and CDR2 to ANQGSEA. Relative to germline, V is missing 7 bases and J is missing 3 bases, with 6 bases of the junction outside any gene match. The sample comprised blood, either unsorted or a sorted T cell fraction (not recorded which). The TCR originated in a human donor who was either an allogeneic HSCT recipient or a stem cell or donor lymphocyte infusion donor (not recorded which). It is not recorded whose cells these are; they may come from a transplant donor. The chain is assembled from TRBV29-1 and TRBJ2-2; TRBD2 lines up with 12 middle nucleotides. Here the CDR3 is given as CSATSGRIDTGELFF. The DNA is as follows: TGCAGCGCAACTAGCGGGAGGATTGACACCGGGGAGCTGTTTTTT.